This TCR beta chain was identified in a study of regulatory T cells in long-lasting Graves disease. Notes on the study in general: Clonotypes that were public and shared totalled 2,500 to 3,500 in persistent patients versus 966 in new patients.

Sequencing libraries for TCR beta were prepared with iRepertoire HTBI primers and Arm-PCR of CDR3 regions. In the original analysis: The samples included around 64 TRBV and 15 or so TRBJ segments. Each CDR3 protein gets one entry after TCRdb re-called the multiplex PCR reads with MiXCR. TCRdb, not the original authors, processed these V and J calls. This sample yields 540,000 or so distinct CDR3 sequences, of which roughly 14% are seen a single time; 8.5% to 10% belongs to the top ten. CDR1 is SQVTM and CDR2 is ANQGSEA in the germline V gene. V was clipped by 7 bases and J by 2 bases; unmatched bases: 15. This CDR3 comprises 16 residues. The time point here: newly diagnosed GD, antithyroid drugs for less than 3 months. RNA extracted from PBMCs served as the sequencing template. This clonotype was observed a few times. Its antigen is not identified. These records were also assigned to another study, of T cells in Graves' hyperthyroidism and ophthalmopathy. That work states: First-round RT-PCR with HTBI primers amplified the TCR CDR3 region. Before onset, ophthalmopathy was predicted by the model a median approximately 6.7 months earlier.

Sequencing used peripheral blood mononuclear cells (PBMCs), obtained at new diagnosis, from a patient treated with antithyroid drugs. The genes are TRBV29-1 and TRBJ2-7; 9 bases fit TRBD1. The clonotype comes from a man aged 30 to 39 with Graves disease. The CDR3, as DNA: TGCAGCGCCTTGAAGCGCGGGACAGGGTCCACCTACGAGCAGTACTTC. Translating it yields CSALKRGTGSTYEQYF.